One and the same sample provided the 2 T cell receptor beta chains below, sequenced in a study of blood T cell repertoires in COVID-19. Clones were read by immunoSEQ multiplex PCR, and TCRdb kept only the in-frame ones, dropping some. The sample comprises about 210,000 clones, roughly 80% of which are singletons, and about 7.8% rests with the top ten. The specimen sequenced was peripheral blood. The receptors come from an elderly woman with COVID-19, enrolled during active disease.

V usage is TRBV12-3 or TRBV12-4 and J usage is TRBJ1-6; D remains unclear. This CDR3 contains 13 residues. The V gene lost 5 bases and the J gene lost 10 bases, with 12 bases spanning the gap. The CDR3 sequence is CASSLESVSPLHF. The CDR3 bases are TGTGCCAGCAGTCTGGAGTCGGTGTCACCCCTCCACTTT.

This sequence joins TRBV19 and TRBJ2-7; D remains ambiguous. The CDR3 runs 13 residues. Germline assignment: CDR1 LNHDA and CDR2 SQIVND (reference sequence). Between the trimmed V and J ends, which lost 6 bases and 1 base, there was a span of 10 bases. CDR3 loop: CASRGTDSYEQYF. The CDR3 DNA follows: TGTGCCAGTAGAGGAACAGATTCCTACGAGCAGTACTTC.